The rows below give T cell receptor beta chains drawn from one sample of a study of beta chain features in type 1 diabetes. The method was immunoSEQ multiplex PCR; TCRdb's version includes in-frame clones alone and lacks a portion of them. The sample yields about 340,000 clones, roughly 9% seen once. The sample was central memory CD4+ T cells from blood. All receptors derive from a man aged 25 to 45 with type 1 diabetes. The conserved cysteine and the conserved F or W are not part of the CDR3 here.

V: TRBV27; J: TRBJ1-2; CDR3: ASSFTGQGYGYT
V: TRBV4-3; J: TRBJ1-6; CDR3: ASSQEPERLSPLH
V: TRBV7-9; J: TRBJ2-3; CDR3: ASGALVRDTQY
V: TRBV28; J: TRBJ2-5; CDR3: ASSTGGLEETQY
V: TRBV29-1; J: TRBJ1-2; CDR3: SAGTGGGYT
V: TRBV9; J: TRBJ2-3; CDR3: ASSVRDGTQY
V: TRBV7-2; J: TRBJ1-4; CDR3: ASSLVAGGSEKLF
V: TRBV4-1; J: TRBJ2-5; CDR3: ASSQETGVGKQY
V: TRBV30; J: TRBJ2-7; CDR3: AWAPPGDEQY
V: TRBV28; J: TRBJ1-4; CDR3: ASTGTVVEKLF
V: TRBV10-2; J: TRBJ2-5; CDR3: ASRDRPQETQY
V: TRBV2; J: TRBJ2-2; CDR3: ASRFDRTGELF
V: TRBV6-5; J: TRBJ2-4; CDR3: ASRSGGDIQY
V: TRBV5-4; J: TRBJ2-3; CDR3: ASSSSAPADTQY
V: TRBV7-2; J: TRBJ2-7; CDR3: ASSLAAHLLGEQY
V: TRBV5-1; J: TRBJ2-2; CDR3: ASLRDGNTGELF
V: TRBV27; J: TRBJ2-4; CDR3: ASSPTRQGAGNIQY
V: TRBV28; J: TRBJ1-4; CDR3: ASWGAGEKLF
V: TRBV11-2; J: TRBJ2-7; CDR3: ASSLVMDYEQY
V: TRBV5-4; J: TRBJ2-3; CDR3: AILAGGSTDTQY
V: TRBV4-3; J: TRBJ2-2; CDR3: ASSQVLGAAGELF
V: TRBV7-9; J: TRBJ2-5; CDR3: ASSQELRGETQY
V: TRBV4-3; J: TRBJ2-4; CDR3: ASSQDRGGQY
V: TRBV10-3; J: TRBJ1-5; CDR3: AIRDSGGQPQH
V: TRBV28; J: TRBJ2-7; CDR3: ASSASASHTQQY
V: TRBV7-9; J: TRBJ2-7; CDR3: ASSLASDAREQY
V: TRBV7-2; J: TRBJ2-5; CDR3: ASSPMTVGSEETQY
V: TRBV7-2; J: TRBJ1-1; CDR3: ASSPASDRNTEAF
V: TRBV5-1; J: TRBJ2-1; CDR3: ASSFTRLAGGYLNEQF
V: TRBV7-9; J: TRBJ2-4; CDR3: ASSIQGAGNIQY
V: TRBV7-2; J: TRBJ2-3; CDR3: ASSLGPSGEGDTQY
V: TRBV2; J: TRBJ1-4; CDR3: ASSEAGHHNEKLF
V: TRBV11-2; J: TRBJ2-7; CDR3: ASSLKVQGSVQEQY
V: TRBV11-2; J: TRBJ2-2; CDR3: ASSLRRLNTGELF
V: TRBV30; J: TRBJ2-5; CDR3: AWSEGRRGGETQY
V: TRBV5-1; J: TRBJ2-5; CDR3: ASSPVGGEETQY
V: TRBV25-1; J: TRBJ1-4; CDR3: ASSEWGHEKLF
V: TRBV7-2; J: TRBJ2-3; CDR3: ASSSGLAGADTQY
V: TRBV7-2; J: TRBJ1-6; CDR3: ASSFYSESPLH
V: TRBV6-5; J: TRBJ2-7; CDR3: ASRRTGSSYEQY
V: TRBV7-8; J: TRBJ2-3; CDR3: ASSLGLAGTDTQY
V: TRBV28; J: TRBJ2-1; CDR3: ASSYVSFYEQF
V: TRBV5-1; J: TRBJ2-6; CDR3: ASSLSGQPGANVLT
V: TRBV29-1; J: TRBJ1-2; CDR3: SGWDGPDYT
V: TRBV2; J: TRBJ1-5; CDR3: ASSEGVVQH
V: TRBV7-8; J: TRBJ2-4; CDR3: ASRPKNIQY
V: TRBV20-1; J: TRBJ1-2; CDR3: SARWTNGYT
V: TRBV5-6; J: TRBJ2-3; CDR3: ASSITSGRTDTQY
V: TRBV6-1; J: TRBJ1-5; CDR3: ASSEALGPNQPQH
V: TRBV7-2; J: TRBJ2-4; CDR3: ASSLALPTGDRTKNIQY
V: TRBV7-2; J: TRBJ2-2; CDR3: ASSPRGELF
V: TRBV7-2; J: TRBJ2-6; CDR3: ASGGANVLT
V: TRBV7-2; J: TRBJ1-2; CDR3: ASSLSWAYGYT
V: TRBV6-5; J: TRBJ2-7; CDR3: ASRPRTGRSEQY
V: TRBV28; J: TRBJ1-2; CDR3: ASSTDRDLYGYT
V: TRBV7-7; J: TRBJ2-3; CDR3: VNPIQGGMTDTQY
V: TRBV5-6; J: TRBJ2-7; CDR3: ASSFDVSSYEQY
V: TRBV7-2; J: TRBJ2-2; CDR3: ASSLRAAAGTGELF
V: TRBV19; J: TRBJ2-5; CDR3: ASSRMGGQETQY
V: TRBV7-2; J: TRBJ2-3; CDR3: ATGTGTQY